The 14 T cell receptor beta chains reported below all come from one sample, sequenced in a study of blood T cells in healthy people across ages. Together with a sample-barcoded 5' primer, a J-beta primer mix was included in a second PCR lasting roughly 6 to 12 cycles. TCRdb recomputed calls from the 5' RACE reads with MiXCR, one row per CDR3 protein. The sample carries over a million distinct CDR3 sequences, roughly two fifths recorded once. Material for sequencing was blood. The receptors stem from a young woman in good health.

The CDR3 nucleotides are TGTGCCAGCAGCCAAGAAACCTTATCCTATAATTCACCCCTCCACTTT. It encodes CASSQETLSYNSPLHF. J is TRBJ1-6 and V is TRBV14; no clear D. The germline V gene has CDR1 SGHDN and CDR2 FVKESK. The germline V and J ends were trimmed by 0 bases and 1 base, with 7 bases remaining between them. The CDR3 is 16 residues long.

This clonotype has just a few counts. The V and J genes are TRBV11-2 and TRBJ2-7, with D perhaps matching TRBD1 (6 bases). The V gene's germline CDR1 is SGHAT and CDR2 FQNNGV. Trimming left V 5 bases short and J 7 bases short, with 24 bases between. This CDR3 comprises 16 residues. The CDR3 region has the DNA TGTGCCAGCAGCCCGAGGGGGATGGACCTCTACAATGAGCAGTACTTC. Its translation: CASSPRGMDLYNEQYF. Full variable domain (rest looked up from reference TRBV11-2 and TRBJ2-7): EAGVAQSPRYKIIEKRQSVAFWCNPISGHATLYWYQQILGQGPKLLIQFQNNGVVDDSQLPKDRFSAERLKGVDSTLKIQPAKLEDSAVYLCASSPRGMDLYNEQYFGPGTRLTVT.

This chain connects TRBV12-5 to TRBJ2-5; 11 positions agree with TRBD2. Germline lookup yields CDR1 LGHNT and CDR2 FRNRAP. The CDR3 totals 17 residues. The V segment lost 4 bases and the J segment 3 bases; nucleotides outside the gene matches: 10. The CDR3 DNA sequence: TGTGCTAGTGGTTCAAAGACTAGCGGGGACGCTAAAGAGACCCAGTACTTC. It is translated as CASGSKTSGDAKETQYF.

This clonotype was observed a handful of times. V gene TRBV20-1 combines with J gene TRBJ1-6; D might be TRBD1 (5 bases). Germline CDR1 DFQATT, CDR2 SNEGSKA (reference sequence). Trimming stripped 2 bases from V and 0 bases from J, with 17 bases between. The CDR3 is 18 residues long. The CDR3 bases are TGCAGTGCTAGACTCTTCGGGGACGGTGTCTCCTATAATTCACCCCTCCACTTT. The encoded protein is CSARLFGDGVSYNSPLHF.

This clonotype was counted between two and nine times. The chain's CDR3 is CASSLRPDYEQYF. CDR3 in DNA: TGTGCCAGCAGTTTGAGACCTGACTACGAGCAGTACTTC. The chain uses TRBV12-3 or TRBV12-4 and TRBJ2-7; D gene unclear. The V and J ends lost 3 bases and 3 bases respectively, with 9 bases between them. The CDR3 sequence is 13 residues long.

The table lists this clonotype with a count of one. The chain uses TRBV6-6 and TRBJ1-4; 8 bases agree with TRBD1. The CDR3 consists of 16 residues. V was pared by 5 bases and J by 5 bases, with 10 bases of the junction left unmatched. Germline-derived CDR1 and CDR2 are MNHNY and SVGAGI (reference sequence). The CDR3 protein is CASSAGQDVPNEKLFF. DNA of the CDR3: TGTGCCAGCAGTGCGGGACAGGATGTACCCAATGAAAAACTGTTTTTT.

The rearrangement links TRBV20-1 to TRBJ2-1; weak D call: TRBD2 (5 bases). The CDR3 is 13 amino acids. V was cut by 0 bases and J by 6 bases, with 9 bases left in between. CDR1 is DFQATT and CDR2 is SNEGSKA in the germline V gene (reference sequence). CDR3 in amino acids: CSAREDYCNEQFF. For the CDR3, the DNA is TGCAGTGCTAGAGAAGACTACTGCAATGAGCAGTTCTTC.

The chain uses TRBV10-3 and TRBJ2-3; D possibly matches TRBD1 or TRBD2 (5 bases each). Per the germline V gene, CDR1 is ENHRY and CDR2 is SYGVKD. This CDR3 contains 14 residues. Trimming cost V 8 bases and J 5 bases, with 17 bases left between them. CDR3 protein: CAISDAGGGDTQYF. DNA for the CDR3: TGTGCCATCTCGGACGCCGGTGGGGGAGATACGCAGTATTTT.

Worth noting for this clonotype: An end of the junction does not agree with germline; a read error may underlie this. The rearrangement uses TRBV20-1 and TRBJ2-3; tentative D call: TRBD2 (6 bases). CDR1 is DFQATT and CDR2 is SNEGSKA in the germline V gene (reference sequence). The CDR3 consists of 17 residues. CDR3 nucleotide sequence: TGCAGTGCTAGAGATCTCAAGGAGGGGCCGGGCACAGGTACGCAGTATTTT. Translating it yields CSARDLKEGPGTGTQYF.

The chain employs TRBV24-1 and TRBJ1-4; D uncertain. This CDR3 is built from 15 residues. V dropped 4 bases and J dropped 2 bases, with 10 bases sitting between them. Germline CDR1 KGHDR, CDR2 SFDVKD. The DNA for the CDR3 is TGTGCCACCAGTGAAACACCAGCCACTAATGAAAAACTGTTTTTT. Protein: CATSETPATNEKLFF.

A few counts support this clonotype. This chain links TRBV7-9 with TRBJ2-1, with TRBD2 matching over 9 bases. The J segment lost 15 bases and the V segment lost 1 base, leaving 7 bases of the junction unmatched. Germline V gene lookup returns CDR1 SEHNR and CDR2 FQNEAQ (reference sequence). The CDR3 covers 13 residues. The CDR3 is CASSLDRAGGRFF. CDR3 sequence (DNA): TGTGCCAGCAGCTTAGATCGGGCGGGAGGGCGGTTCTTC.

This clonotype was found a few times. The V call is TRBV2, the J call TRBJ2-1; TRBD1 might be the D (6 bases). Trimming took 4 bases from V and 5 from J, leaving 12 bases between them. Germline CDR1 is SNHLY and CDR2 is FYNNEI. There are 14 residues in the CDR3. The CDR3 loop is CASSGQGLNNEQFF. The CDR3 DNA reads TGTGCCAGCAGTGGCCAGGGGCTAAACAATGAGCAGTTCTTC.

V usage is TRBV20-1 and J usage is TRBJ1-5; D not certain. Trimming removed 2 bases at V and 4 bases at J, with 9 bases between. The length of the CDR3 is 13 residues. Per germline, CDR1 DFQATT and CDR2 SNEGSKA (reference sequence). The CDR3 reads CSARTHGNQPQHF. CDR3 nucleotides: TGCAGTGCTAGAACCCACGGGAATCAGCCCCAGCATTTT.

The V call is TRBV10-3, the J call TRBJ2-3, with 7 bases lining up with TRBD1. J gave up 2 bases and V 5 bases, and 10 bases lay outside the gene matches. The germline V gene has CDR1 ENHRY and CDR2 SYGVKD. The CDR3 contains 16 residues. The CDR3 loop reads CAISQKTGLVTDTQYF. The CDR3 coding sequence is TGTGCCATCAGTCAGAAGACAGGGCTTGTCACAGATACGCAGTATTTT.